The source of this TCR beta chain is a study of T cells after yellow fever vaccination. From germline, CDR1 is MNHEY and CDR2 SVGAGI. Losses at the gene ends were 0 bases for V and 3 bases for J; bases not matched to a gene: 12. The CDR3 sequence is 18 residues long. TCRdb recomputed calls from the 5' RACE reads with MiXCR, one row per CDR3 protein. The table lists about 73,000 distinct CDR3 sequences, just under 8% of them singletons, with about 40% in the top ten. This chain connects TRBV6-5 to TRBJ2-5; 8 nucleotides align to TRBD2. The sample was CD8+ T cells sorted from PBMCs, taken on the day of the yellow fever booster vaccination. The source is a man younger than 45 who received the YFV17D yellow fever vaccine. The CDR3 region has the DNA TGTGCCAGCAGTTACTCGGAGCAACGGGAGGGCCGGGAAGAGACCCAGTACTTC. Encoded protein: CASSYSEQREGREETQYF.